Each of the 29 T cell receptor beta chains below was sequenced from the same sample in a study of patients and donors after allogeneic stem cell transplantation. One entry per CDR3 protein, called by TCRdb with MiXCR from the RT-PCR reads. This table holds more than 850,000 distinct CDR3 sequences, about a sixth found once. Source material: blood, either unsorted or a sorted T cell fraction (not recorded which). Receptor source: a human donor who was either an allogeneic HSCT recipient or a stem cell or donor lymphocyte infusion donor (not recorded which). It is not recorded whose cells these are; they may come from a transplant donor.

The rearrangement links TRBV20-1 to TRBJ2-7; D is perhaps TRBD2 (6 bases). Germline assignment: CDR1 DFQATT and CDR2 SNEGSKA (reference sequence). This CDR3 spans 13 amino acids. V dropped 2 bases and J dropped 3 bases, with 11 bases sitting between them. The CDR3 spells CSARKWRGYEQYF. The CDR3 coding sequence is TGCAGTGCTAGAAAGTGGCGGGGCTACGAGCAGTACTTC.

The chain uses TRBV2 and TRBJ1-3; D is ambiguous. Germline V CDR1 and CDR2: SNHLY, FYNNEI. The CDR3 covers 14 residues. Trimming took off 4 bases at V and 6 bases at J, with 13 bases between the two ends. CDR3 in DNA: TGTGCCAGCAGTGGCTCGGCGCTTGTAAACACCATATATTTT. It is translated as CASSGSALVNTIYF.

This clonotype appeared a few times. The CDR3 here is CASSLSPAILRGTYEQYF. The CDR3 nucleotides read TGTGCCAGCAGCTTGAGTCCGGCGATCCTGAGGGGGACCTACGAGCAGTACTTC. The chain has TRBV5-5 and TRBJ2-7; D perhaps matches TRBD1 (6 bases). The V gene's germline CDR1 is SGHKS and CDR2 YYEKEE (reference sequence). V lost 1 base and J lost 2, with 22 bases in between. CDR3 length: 18 residues.

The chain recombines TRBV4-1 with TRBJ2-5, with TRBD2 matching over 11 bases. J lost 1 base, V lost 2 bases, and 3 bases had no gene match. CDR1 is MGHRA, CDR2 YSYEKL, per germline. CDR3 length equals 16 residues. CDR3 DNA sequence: TGCGCCAGCAGCCAATATAGCGGGAGGGGCCAAGAGACCCAGTACTTC. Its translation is CASSQYSGRGQETQYF.

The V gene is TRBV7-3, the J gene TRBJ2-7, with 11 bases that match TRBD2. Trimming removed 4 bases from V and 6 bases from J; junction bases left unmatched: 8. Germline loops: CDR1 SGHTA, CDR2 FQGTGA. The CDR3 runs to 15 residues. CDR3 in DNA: TGTGCCAGCAGCTCCACTAGCGGGAGTGTGGGCGAGCAGTACTTC. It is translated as CASSSTSGSVGEQYF.

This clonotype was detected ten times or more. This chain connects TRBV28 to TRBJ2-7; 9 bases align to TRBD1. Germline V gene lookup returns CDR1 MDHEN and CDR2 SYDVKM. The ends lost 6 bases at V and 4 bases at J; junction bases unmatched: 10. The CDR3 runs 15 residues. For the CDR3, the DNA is TGTGCCAGCAGCTCATCCGGGACAGGGTCTTACGAGCAGTACTTC. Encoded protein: CASSSSGTGSYEQYF.

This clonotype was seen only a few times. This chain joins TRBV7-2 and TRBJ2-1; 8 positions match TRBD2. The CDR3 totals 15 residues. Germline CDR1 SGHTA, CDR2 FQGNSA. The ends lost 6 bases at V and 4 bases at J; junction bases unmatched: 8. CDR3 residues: CASSPLGGAYNEQFF. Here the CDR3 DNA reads TGTGCCAGCAGTCCTCTCGGGGGGGCGTACAATGAGCAGTTCTTC.

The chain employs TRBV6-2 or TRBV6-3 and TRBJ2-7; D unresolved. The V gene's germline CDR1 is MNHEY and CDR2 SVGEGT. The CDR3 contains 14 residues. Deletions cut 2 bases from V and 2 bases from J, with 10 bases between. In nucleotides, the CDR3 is TGTGCCAGCAGTTACCTCCGCGACCCCTACGAGCAGTACTTC. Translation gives CASSYLRDPYEQYF.

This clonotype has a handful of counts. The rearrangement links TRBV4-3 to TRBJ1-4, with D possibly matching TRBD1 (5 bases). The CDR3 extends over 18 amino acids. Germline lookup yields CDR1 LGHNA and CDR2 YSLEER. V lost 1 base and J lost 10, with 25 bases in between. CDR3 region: CASSQAGGRPFESVKLFF. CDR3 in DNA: TGCGCCAGCAGCCAAGCTGGGGGACGTCCCTTCGAAAGTGTAAAACTGTTTTTT.

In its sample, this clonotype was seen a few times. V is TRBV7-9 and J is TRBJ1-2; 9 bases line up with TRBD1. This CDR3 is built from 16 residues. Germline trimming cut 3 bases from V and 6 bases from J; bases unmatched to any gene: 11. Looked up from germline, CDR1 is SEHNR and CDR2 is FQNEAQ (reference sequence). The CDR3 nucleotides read TGTGCCAGCAGCTTTGCTGGGACAGGGCCGTGGGATGGCTACACCTTC. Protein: CASSFAGTGPWDGYTF.

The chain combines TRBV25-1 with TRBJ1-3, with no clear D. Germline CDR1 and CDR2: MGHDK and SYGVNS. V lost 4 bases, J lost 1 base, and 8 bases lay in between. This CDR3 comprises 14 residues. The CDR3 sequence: CASSAESSGNTIYF. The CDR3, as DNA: TGTGCCAGCAGTGCGGAGTCTTCTGGAAACACCATATATTTT.

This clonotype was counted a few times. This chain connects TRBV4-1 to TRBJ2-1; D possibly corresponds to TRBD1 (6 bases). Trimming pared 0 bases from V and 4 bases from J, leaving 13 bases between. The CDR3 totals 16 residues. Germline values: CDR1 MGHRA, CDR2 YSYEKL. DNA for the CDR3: TGCGCCAGCAGCCAAGATTACAGGGTCGTTTACAATGAGCAGTTCTTC. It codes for CASSQDYRVVYNEQFF.

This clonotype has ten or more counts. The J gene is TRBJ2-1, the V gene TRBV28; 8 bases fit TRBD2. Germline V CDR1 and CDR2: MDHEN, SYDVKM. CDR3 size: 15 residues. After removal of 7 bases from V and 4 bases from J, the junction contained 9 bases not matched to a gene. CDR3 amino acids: CASTPVGLAYNEQFF. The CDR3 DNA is TGTGCCAGCACCCCGGTAGGACTAGCTTACAATGAGCAGTTCTTC.

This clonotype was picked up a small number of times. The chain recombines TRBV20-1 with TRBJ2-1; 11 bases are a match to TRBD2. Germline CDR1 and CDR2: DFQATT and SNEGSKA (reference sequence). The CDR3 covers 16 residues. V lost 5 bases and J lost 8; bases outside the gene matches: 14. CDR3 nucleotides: TGCAGTGCTCCCGGGATAGCGGGGGGGGCGGGGCATGAGCAGTTCTTC. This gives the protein CSAPGIAGGAGHEQFF.

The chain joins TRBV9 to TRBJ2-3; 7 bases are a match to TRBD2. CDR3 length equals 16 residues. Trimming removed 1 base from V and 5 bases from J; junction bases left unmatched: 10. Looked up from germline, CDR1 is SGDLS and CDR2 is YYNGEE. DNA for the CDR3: TGTGCCAGCAGCGTAAGTGGGCGGGGGATCCGAGATACGCAGTATTTT. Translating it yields CASSVSGRGIRDTQYF.

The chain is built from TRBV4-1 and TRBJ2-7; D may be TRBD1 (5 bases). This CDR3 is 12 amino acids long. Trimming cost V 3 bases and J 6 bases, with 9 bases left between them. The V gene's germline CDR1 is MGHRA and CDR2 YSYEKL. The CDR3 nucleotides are TGCGCCAGCAGCCACCCCCAGGGCGAGCAGTACTTC. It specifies CASSHPQGEQYF.

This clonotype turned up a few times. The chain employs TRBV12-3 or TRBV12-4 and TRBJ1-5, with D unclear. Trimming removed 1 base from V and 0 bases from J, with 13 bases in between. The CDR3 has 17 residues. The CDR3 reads CASSLGLPEISNQPQHF. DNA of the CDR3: TGTGCCAGCAGTTTAGGACTGCCTGAAATTAGCAATCAGCCCCAGCATTTT.

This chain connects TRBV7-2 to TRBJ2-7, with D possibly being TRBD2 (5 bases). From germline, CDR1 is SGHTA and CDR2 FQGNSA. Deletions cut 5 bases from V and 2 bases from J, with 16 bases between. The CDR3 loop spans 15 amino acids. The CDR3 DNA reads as TGTGCCAGCAGCCGGGGAAGGTCCGGAGCCTACGAGCAGTACTTC. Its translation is CASSRGRSGAYEQYF. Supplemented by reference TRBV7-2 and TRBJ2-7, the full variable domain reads GAGVSQSPSNKVTEKGKDVELRCDPISGHTALYWYRQSLGQGLEFLIYFQGNSAPDKSGLPSDRFSAERTGGSVSTLTIQRTQQEDSAVYLCASSRGRSGAYEQYFGPGTRLTVT.

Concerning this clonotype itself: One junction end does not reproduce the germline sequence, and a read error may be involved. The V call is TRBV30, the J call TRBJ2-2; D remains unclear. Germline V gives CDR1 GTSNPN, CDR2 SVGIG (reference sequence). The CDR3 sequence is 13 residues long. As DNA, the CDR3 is TGTGCCTGGAGTGCCAGGAACTCCGGGGAGCTGTTTTTT. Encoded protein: CAWSARNSGELFF.

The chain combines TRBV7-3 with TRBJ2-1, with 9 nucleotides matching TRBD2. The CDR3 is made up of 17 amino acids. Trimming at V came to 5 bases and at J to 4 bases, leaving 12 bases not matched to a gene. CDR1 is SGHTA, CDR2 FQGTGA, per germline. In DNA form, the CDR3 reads TGTGCCAGCAGCCTCATGTTTATTAGCGGGGGATACAATGAGCAGTTCTTC. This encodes CASSLMFISGGYNEQFF.

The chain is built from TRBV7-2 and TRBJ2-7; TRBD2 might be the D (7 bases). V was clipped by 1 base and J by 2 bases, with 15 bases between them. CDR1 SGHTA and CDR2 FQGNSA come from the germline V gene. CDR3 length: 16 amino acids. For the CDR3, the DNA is TGTGCCAGCAGCTTAGGGGGGGGCAAGCGGACCTACGAGCAGTACTTC. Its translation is CASSLGGGKRTYEQYF.

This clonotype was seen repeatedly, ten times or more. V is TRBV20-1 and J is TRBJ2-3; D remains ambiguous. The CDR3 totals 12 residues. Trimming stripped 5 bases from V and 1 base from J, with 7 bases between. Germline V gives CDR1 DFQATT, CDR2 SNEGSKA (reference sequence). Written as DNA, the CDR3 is TGCAGTGCTGATCGCCGCACAGATACGCAGTATTTT. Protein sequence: CSADRRTDTQYF.

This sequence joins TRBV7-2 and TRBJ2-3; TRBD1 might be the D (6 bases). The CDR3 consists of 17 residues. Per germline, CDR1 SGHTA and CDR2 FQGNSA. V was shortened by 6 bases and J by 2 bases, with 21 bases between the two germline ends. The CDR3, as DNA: TGTGCCAGCAGTTATACAACAGGGCGTAGGGCCACAGATACGCAGTATTTT. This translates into CASSYTTGRRATDTQYF.

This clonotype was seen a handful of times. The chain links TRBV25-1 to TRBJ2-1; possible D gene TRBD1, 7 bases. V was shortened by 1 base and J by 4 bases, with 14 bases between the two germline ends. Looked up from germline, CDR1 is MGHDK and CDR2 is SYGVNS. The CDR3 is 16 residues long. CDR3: CASSESGGPPYNEQFF. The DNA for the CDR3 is TGTGCCAGCAGTGAATCAGGGGGGCCGCCTTACAATGAGCAGTTCTTC.

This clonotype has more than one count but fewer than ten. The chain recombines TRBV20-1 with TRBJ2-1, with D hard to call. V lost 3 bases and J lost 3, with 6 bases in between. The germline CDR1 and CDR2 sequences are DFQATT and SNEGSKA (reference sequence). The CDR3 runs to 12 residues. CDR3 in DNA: TGCAGTGCTAGGGGCTACTACAATGAGCAGTTCTTC. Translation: CSARGYYNEQFF.

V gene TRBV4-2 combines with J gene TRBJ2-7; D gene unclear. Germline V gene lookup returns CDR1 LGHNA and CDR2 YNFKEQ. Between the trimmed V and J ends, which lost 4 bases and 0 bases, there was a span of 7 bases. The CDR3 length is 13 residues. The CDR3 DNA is TGTGCCAGCAGCCGGTGGGCCTCCTACGAGCAGTACTTC. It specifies CASSRWASYEQYF.

For the CDR3, the DNA is TGCAGTGCTAGGTCAGACGGAAACACTGAAGCTTTCTTT. Translation gives CSARSDGNTEAFF. The chain carries TRBV20-1 and TRBJ1-1; no clear D gene. Germline CDR1 and CDR2: DFQATT and SNEGSKA (reference sequence). The ends were cut back, 3 bases at V and 2 bases at J, with 10 bases in the middle. The CDR3 loop spans 13 amino acids.

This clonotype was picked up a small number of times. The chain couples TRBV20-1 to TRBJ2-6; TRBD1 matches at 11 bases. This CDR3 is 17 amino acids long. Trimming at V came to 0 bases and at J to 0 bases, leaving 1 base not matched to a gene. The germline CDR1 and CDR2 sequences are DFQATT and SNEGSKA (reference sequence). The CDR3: CSAREGQGGSGANVLTF. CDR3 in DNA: TGCAGTGCTAGAGAGGGACAGGGGGGCTCTGGGGCCAACGTCCTGACTTTC.

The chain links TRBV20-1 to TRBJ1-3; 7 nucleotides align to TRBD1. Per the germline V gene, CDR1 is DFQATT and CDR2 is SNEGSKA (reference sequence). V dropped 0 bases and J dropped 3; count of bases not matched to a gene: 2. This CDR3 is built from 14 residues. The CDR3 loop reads CSAREGGIGNTIYF. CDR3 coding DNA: TGCAGTGCTAGAGAAGGGGGCATTGGAAACACCATATATTTT.